This TCR beta chain was retrieved from a study of blood T cells in healthy people across ages. Each sample gave at least 6 million isolated PBMCs. With respect to this clonotype: The antigen is undetermined.

Study results and limitations: PBMCs left unsorted prevented a conclusive naive versus antigen-experienced comparison.

There are 14 residues in the CDR3. From germline, CDR1 is SGHTA and CDR2 FQGNSA. The V and J ends lost 5 bases and 8 bases respectively, with 13 bases between them. For the second PCR, which ran for 7 to 11 cycles, a sample-barcoded 5' primer and a J-beta primer mix were used. MiXCR, applied by TCRdb to the 5' RACE reads, yields one record per CDR3 protein. The sample lists about 2 million distinct CDR3 sequences; around 50% were seen once. This clonotype was sampled from a woman in her 40s in good health. V usage is TRBV7-2 and J usage is TRBJ1-6; D not resolved. What was sequenced was blood. The CDR3 DNA reads as TGTGCCAGCAGCACCGCCGGGGAACATTCACCCCTCCACTTT. Amino acids: CASSTAGEHSPLHF.